This T cell receptor beta chain was sequenced during a study of naive and memory T cell subsets. Findings and caveats of the study: Naive repertoires, especially CD8, held a few larger clonotypes, possibly memory cells re-expressing CD45RA.

Both TRBC1 and TRBC2 were covered by a beta constant-region primer of two equimolar oligonucleotides. The ligated cDNA underwent four PCR rounds using SP2 and nested alpha and beta constant-region primers. TCRdb itself ran the UMI-ligation and nested PCR reads through MiXCR, one entry per CDR3 protein. Counted here are over 130,000 distinct CDR3 sequences, approximately 20% occurring once; the ten biggest clones make up approximately 0.58%. Trimming took 6 bases from V and 0 from J; bases not matched to a gene: 3. Germline V gives CDR1 MDHEN, CDR2 SYDVKM. The CDR3 length is 14 residues. This clonotype has a handful of counts. As yet, its antigen is unknown.

The TCR comes from a human donor in good health. Sequenced: naive CD8+ T cells from blood. The V call is TRBV28, the J call TRBJ1-2, with TRBD1 matching over 8 bases. DNA for the CDR3: TGTGCCAGCAGAAGACAGGGGACTAACTATGGCTACACCTTC. Translating it yields CASRRQGTNYGYTF.